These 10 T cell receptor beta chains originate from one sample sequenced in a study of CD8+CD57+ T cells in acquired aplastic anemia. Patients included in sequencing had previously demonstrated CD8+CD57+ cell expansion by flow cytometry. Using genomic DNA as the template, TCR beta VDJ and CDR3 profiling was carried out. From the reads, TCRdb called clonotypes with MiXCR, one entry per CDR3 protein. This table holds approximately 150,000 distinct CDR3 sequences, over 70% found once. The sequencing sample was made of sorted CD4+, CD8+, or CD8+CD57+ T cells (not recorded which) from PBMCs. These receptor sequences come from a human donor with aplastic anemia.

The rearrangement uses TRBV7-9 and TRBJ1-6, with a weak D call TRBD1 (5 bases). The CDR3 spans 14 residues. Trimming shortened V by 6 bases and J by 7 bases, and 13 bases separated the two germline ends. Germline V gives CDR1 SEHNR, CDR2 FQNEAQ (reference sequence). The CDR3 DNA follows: TGTGCCAGCAGGTGGGACGGGGAAAATTCACCCCTCCACTTT. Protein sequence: CASRWDGENSPLHF.

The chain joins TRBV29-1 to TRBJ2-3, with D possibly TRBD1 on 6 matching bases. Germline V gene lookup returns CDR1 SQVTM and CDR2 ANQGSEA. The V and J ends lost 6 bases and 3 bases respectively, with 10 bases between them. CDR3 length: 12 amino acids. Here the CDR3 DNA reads TGCAGCGTCCAAACAGGGACAGATACGCAGTATTTT. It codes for CSVQTGTDTQYF.

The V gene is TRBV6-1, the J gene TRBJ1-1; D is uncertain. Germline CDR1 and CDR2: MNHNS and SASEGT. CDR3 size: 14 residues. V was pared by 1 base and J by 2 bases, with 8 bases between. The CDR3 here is CASSEEAGNTEAFF. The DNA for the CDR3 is TGTGCCAGCAGTGAAGAGGCCGGAAACACTGAAGCTTTCTTT.

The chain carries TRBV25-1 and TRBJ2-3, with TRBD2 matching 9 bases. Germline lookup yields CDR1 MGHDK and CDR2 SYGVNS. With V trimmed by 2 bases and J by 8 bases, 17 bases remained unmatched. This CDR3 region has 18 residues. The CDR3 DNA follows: TGTGCCAGCAGTGAAGTCTCCGGACTAGCGAGCCGAGGGGGTACGCAGTATTTT. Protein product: CASSEVSGLASRGGTQYF.

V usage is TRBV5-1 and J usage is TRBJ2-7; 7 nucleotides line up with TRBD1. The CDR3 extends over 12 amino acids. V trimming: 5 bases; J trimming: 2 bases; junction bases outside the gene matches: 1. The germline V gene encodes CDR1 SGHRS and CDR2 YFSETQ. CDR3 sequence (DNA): TGCGCCAGCAGAGGACAGGCCTACGAGCAGTACTTC. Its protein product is CASRGQAYEQYF. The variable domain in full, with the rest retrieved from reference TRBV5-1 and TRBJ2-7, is KAGVTQTPRYLIKTRGQQVTLSCSPISGHRSVSWYQQTPGQGLQFLFEYFSETQRNKGNFPGRFSGRQFSNSRSEMNVSTLELGDSALYLCASRGQAYEQYFGPGTRLTVT.

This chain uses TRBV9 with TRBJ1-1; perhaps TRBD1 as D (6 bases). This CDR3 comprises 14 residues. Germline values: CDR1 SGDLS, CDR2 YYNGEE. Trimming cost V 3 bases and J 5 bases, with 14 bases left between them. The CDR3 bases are TGTGCCAGCAGCGGCGGGGGGCGAACGACTGAAGCTTTCTTT. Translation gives CASSGGGRTTEAFF.

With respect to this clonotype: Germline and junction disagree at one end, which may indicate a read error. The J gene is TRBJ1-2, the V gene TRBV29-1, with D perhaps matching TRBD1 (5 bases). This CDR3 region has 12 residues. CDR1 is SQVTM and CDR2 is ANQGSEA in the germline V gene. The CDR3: CSGRWGDYDYTF. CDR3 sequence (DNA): TGCAGCGGGCGATGGGGGGACTATGACTACACCTTC.

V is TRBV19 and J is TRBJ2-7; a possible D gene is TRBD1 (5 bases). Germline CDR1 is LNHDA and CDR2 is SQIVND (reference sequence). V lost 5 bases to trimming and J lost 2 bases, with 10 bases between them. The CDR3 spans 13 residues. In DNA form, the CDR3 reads TGTGCCAGTAGTCAGAGACAGCCCTACGAGCAGTACTTC. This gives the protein CASSQRQPYEQYF.

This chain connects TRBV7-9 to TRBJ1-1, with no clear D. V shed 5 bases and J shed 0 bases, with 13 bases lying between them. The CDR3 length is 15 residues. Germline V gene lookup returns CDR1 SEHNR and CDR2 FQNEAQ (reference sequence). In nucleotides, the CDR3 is TGTGCCAGCAGCGTCCCCGGCCCGATGAACACTGAAGCTTTCTTT. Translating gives CASSVPGPMNTEAFF.

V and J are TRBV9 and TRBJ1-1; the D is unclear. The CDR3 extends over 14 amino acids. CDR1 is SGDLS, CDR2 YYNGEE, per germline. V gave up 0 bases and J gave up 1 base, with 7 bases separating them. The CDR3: CASSVDGRNTEAFF. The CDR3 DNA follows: TGTGCCAGCAGCGTAGATGGGAGGAACACTGAAGCTTTCTTT.